These 21 T cell receptor beta chains share one sample of origin, sequenced in a study of blood T cell repertoires in COVID-19. Only in-frame clones appear in the TCRdb table, and some are missing; sequencing was by immunoSEQ multiplex PCR. The top ten clones hold roughly 2% of a sample with fewer than 200,000 clones, about four fifths of them seen once. The sample was peripheral blood. The receptor source for this set is a woman of 80 years or more with acute or convalescent COVID-19.

CDR3 in DNA: TGTGCCAGCAGCCTAGCGGGAGGGCCCCACGAGCAGTACTTC. Translating it yields CASSLAGGPHEQYF. The rearrangement uses TRBV5-4 and TRBJ2-7; 12 bases are shared with TRBD2. The germline gives CDR1 SGHNT, CDR2 YYREEE (reference sequence). The V and J ends lost 4 bases and 5 bases, in that order; junction bases with no gene match: 4. This CDR3 comprises 14 residues.

The gene calls are TRBV4-3 and TRBJ1-5; D unclear. V lost 0 bases, J lost 11 bases, and 11 bases lay in between. The CDR3 has 13 amino acids. Germline V gene lookup returns CDR1 LGHNA and CDR2 YSLEER. The CDR3 bases are TGCGCCAGCAGCCAAGAAATTGGTCGGTCCCAGCATTTT. This translates into CASSQEIGRSQHF.

The chain combines TRBV19 with TRBJ2-2; 8 positions match TRBD1. Trimming cost V 6 bases and J 8 bases; bases outside gene matches: 11. The germline gives CDR1 LNHDA, CDR2 SQIVND (reference sequence). There are 15 residues in the CDR3. CDR3 nucleotide sequence: TGTGCCAGTAGGGATGACAGGGGCCAAATTGGGGAGCTGTTTTTT. Protein: CASRDDRGQIGELFF.

The CDR3 spells CASSGIQGNVHEQYF. In DNA form, the CDR3 reads TGTGCCAGTAGCGGAATCCAGGGGAATGTACACGAGCAGTACTTC. The rearrangement uses TRBV19 and TRBJ2-7; TRBD1 is a possible D gene (6 bases). The CDR3 is 15 residues long. Germline CDR1 LNHDA, CDR2 SQIVND (reference sequence). The germline V and J ends were trimmed by 6 bases and 5 bases, with 20 bases remaining between them. Full variable domain (remainder filled in from reference TRBV19 and TRBJ2-7): DGGITQSPKYLFRKEGQNVTLSCEQNLNHDAMYWYRQDPGQGLRLIYYSQIVNDFQKGDIAEGYSVSREKKESFPLTVTSAQKNPTAFYLCASSGIQGNVHEQYFGPGTRLTVT.

The chain joins TRBV5-1 to TRBJ2-5; perhaps TRBD2 as D (5 bases). The germline V and J ends were trimmed by 5 bases and 5 bases, with 10 bases remaining between them. The CDR3 totals 12 residues. CDR1 and CDR2 from the germline V gene are SGHRS and YFSETQ. This chain's CDR3 is CASRASLETQYF. The CDR3 DNA is TGCGCCAGCAGGGCTAGCTTGGAGACCCAGTACTTC. Full variable domain (remainder filled in from reference TRBV5-1 and TRBJ2-5): KAGVTQTPRYLIKTRGQQVTLSCSPISGHRSVSWYQQTPGQGLQFLFEYFSETQRNKGNFPGRFSGRQFSNSRSEMNVSTLELGDSALYLCASRASLETQYFGPGTRLLVL.

J is TRBJ1-6 and V is TRBV12-3 or TRBV12-4; 7 bases line up with TRBD1. Germline trimming cut 6 bases from V and 7 bases from J; bases unmatched to any gene: 3. The length of the CDR3 is 13 residues. The CDR3 here is CASSGQDNSPLHF. The CDR3 nucleotides are TGTGCCAGCAGCGGACAGGACAATTCACCCCTCCACTTT.

The gene calls are TRBV20-1 and TRBJ1-4, with 8 bases aligning to TRBD1. The junction had 11 bases not matched to a gene; V was cut back by 3 bases and J by 8 bases. From germline, CDR1 is DFQATT and CDR2 SNEGSKA (reference sequence). This CDR3 is built from 15 residues. The CDR3 DNA reads as TGCAGTGCTAGTAGACAGGGGCTGGGTGGGGAAAAACTGTTTTTT. This translates into CSASRQGLGGEKLFF.

This clone was seen a few times. The gene calls are TRBV30 and TRBJ1-3; 7 bases line up with TRBD1. The CDR3 covers 16 residues. J lost 0 bases, V lost 2 bases, and 7 bases had no gene match. Germline V gives CDR1 GTSNPN, CDR2 SVGIG (reference sequence). CDR3 region: CAWSPNRGGSGNTIYF. CDR3 DNA sequence: TGTGCCTGGAGTCCCAACAGGGGTGGCTCTGGAAACACCATATATTTT. The full variable domain, rest sourced from reference TRBV30 and TRBJ1-3, is SQTIHQWPATLVQPVGSPLSLECTVEGTSNPNLYWYRQAAGRGLQLLFYSVGIGQISSEVPQNLSASRPQDRQFILSSKKLLLSDSGFYLCAWSPNRGGSGNTIYFGEGSWLTVV.

CDR3 bases: TGCGCCAGCAGCCAAGAGGTCGGGGTCCCTAATTCACCCCTCCACTTT. Amino acids: CASSQEVGVPNSPLHF. The J gene is TRBJ1-6, the V gene TRBV4-3; D not certain. Germline CDR1 reads LGHNA; CDR2 reads YSLEER. There are 16 residues in the CDR3. Trimming took 0 bases from V and 6 from J, leaving 12 bases between them.

The chain recombines TRBV5-6 with TRBJ1-1, with D perhaps TRBD1 (6 bases). The CDR3 has 15 amino acids. CDR1 and CDR2 (germline): SGHDT, YYEEEE. V was trimmed by 2 bases and J by 5 bases, leaving 16 bases between them. CDR3 region: CASSLHIIQGTEAFF. Written as DNA, the CDR3 is TGTGCCAGCAGCTTACACATAATACAGGGAACTGAAGCTTTCTTT.

The chain links TRBV7-6 to TRBJ1-3; no reliable D call. This CDR3 is 15 amino acids long. Germline V gene data show CDR1 as SGHVS and CDR2 as FNYEAQ. V lost 1 base, J lost 0 bases, and 7 bases lay in between. In DNA, the CDR3 is TGTGCCAGCAGCTTAGAGGCAGGCTCTGGAAACACCATATATTTT. Translating it yields CASSLEAGSGNTIYF. The full variable domain, rest sourced from reference TRBV7-6 and TRBJ1-3, is GAGVSQSPRYKVTKRGQDVALRCDPISGHVSLYWYRQALGQGPEFLTYFNYEAQQDKSGLPNDRFSAERPEGSISTLTIQRTEQRDSAMYRCASSLEAGSGNTIYFGEGSWLTVV.

This clone came up once. V and J are TRBV5-1 and TRBJ1-4, with 7 bases identical to TRBD1. The CDR3 sequence is 16 residues long. V dropped 2 bases and J dropped 0; count of bases not matched to a gene: 4. Per the germline V gene, CDR1 is SGHRS and CDR2 is YFSETQ. In DNA, the CDR3 is TGCGCCAGCAGCTTACAGGGGTCTGCAACTAATGAAAAACTGTTTTTT. Translating it yields CASSLQGSATNEKLFF. Full variable domain (remainder filled in from reference TRBV5-1 and TRBJ1-4): KAGVTQTPRYLIKTRGQQVTLSCSPISGHRSVSWYQQTPGQGLQFLFEYFSETQRNKGNFPGRFSGRQFSNSRSEMNVSTLELGDSALYLCASSLQGSATNEKLFFGSGTQLSVL.

The chain employs TRBV27 and TRBJ1-1, with 8 positions matching TRBD1. CDR3 length: 15 residues. Germline loops: CDR1 MNHEY, CDR2 SMNVEV (reference sequence). V lost 5 bases to trimming and J lost 4 bases; unmatched junction nucleotides: 9. In DNA form, the CDR3 reads TGTGCCAGCAGTGTTGACAGGGGCCAGGGCACTGAAGCTTTCTTT. This codes for CASSVDRGQGTEAFF.

This clone was found a few times. The chain combines TRBV28 with TRBJ1-4; D not certain. V dropped 9 bases and J dropped 10 bases, with 18 bases sitting between them. Germline-derived CDR1 and CDR2 are MDHEN and SYDVKM. The CDR3 is 13 residues long. Here the CDR3 DNA reads TGTGCCAGTGGAAACCCCTCCCGGGGAAAACTGTTTTTT. This sequence encodes CASGNPSRGKLFF.

The gene calls are TRBV2 and TRBJ2-7; D is perhaps TRBD2 (5 bases). Germline loops: CDR1 SNHLY, CDR2 FYNNEI. The CDR3 loop spans 12 amino acids. V lost 2 bases and J lost 4, with 6 bases in between. The CDR3 here is CASSEQRYEQYF. Written as DNA, the CDR3 is TGTGCCAGCAGTGAACAGCGGTACGAGCAGTACTTC.

The count of this clone is one. This chain links TRBV5-6 with TRBJ1-2, with 7 bases that match TRBD1. V was clipped by 3 bases and J by 4 bases; unmatched bases: 9. CDR1 is SGHDT, CDR2 YYEEEE, per germline. This CDR3 contains 15 residues. CDR3 sequence (DNA): TGTGCCAGCAGCTCACGTACGACAGGGACCTATGGCTACACCTTC. Protein product: CASSSRTTGTYGYTF.

The chain is built from TRBV5-6 and TRBJ1-4; 9 positions match TRBD1. The CDR3 spans 15 residues. Germline trimming cut 6 bases from V and 4 bases from J; bases unmatched to any gene: 7. Germline CDR1 is SGHDT and CDR2 is YYEEEE. CDR3 in amino acids: CASTAGTGLNEKLFF. CDR3 bases: TGTGCCAGCACCGCCGGGACAGGGCTTAATGAAAAACTGTTTTTT.

The V and J genes are TRBV5-8 and TRBJ1-2, with 12 bases aligning to TRBD1. The germline CDR1 and CDR2 sequences are SGHTS and YDEGEE. The CDR3 sequence is 14 residues long. V lost 3 bases to trimming and J lost 7 bases; unmatched junction nucleotides: 4. The CDR3 bases are TGTGCCAGCAGCTGGGGACAGGGGGCGCGTGGCTACACCTTC. Amino acids: CASSWGQGARGYTF.

The chain employs TRBV30 and TRBJ1-4; a possible D gene is TRBD1 (6 bases). Germline values: CDR1 GTSNPN, CDR2 SVGIG (reference sequence). The V end lost 4 bases, the J end lost 7 bases, and 16 bases lay between the germline ends. The CDR3 loop spans 14 amino acids. In nucleotides, the CDR3 is TGTGCCTGGAACAGAGGGGGTGCGGGTGAAAAACTGTTTTTT. It yields the protein CAWNRGGAGEKLFF.

V gene TRBV6-2 or TRBV6-3 combines with J gene TRBJ1-2; D might be TRBD1 (6 bases). V lost 5 bases and J lost 3, with 16 bases in between. This CDR3 is 15 amino acids long. Germline assignment: CDR1 MNHEY and CDR2 SVGEGT. CDR3 sequence: CASSPVSDRYYGYTF. In DNA, the CDR3 is TGTGCCAGCAGTCCAGTCTCCGACAGGTACTATGGCTACACCTTC.

This clone was recorded a few times. The chain joins TRBV30 to TRBJ2-3; D perhaps matches TRBD2 (6 bases). Deletions cut 1 base from V and 5 bases from J, with 10 bases between. CDR1 and CDR2 from the germline V gene are GTSNPN and SVGIG (reference sequence). The CDR3 spans 13 residues. For the CDR3, the DNA is TGTGCCTGGAGTGGGGCGGGACTAGATACGCAGTATTTT. Amino acids: CAWSGAGLDTQYF.